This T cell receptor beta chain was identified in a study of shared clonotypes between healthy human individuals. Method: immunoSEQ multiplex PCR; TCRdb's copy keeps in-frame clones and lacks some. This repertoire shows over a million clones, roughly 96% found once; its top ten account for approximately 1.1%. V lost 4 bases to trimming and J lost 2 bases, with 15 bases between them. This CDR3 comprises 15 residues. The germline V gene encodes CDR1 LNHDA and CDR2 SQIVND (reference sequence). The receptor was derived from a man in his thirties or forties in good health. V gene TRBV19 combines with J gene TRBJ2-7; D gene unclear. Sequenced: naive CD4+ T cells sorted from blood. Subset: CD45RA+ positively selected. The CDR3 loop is CASSTRLGLTYEQYF. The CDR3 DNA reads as TGTGCCAGTAGTACAAGATTGGGTCTGACCTACGAGCAGTACTTC.